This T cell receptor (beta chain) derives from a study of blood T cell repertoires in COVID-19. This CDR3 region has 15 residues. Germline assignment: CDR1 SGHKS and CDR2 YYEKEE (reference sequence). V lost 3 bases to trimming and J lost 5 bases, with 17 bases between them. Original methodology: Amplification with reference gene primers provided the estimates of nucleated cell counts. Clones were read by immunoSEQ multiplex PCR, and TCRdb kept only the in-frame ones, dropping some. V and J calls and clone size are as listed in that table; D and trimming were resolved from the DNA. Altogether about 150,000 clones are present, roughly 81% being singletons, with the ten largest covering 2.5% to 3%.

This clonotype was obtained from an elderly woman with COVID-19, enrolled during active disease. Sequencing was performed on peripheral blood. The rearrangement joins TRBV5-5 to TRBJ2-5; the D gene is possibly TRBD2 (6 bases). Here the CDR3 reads CASSSPSALGETQYF. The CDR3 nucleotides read TGTGCCAGCAGCTCTCCTAGCGCCCTGGGGGAGACCCAGTACTTC.